These 5 T cell receptor beta chains were sequenced from one sample in a study of T cells in tuberculosis. The time point denotes: new active TB diagnosis, blood taken before or within 7 days of starting treatment. TCRdb keeps only in-frame clones here, not all; method: immunoSEQ multiplex PCR. The sample lists tens of thousands of clones, approximately 86% occurring once. Source: PBMCs, taken at tuberculosis diagnosis. The receptor source for this set is an adult with tuberculosis.

The chain uses TRBV27 and TRBJ1-5; 8 nucleotides align to TRBD1. CDR1 MNHEY and CDR2 SMNVEV come from the germline V gene (reference sequence). The CDR3 runs 14 residues. J gave up 6 bases and V 4 bases, and 5 bases lay outside the gene matches. CDR3: CASSSDRGGQPQHF. The CDR3 DNA is TGTGCCAGCAGTTCAGACAGGGGAGGTCAGCCCCAGCATTTT.

The chain uses TRBV27 and TRBJ2-3, with 11 bases that match TRBD2. This CDR3 is built from 16 residues. Germline V gives CDR1 MNHEY, CDR2 SMNVEV (reference sequence). Losses at the gene ends were 5 bases for V and 7 bases for J; bases not matched to a gene: 11. The CDR3 here is CASSTRETSGRNTQYF. CDR3 bases: TGTGCCAGCAGTACCAGGGAAACTAGCGGGAGAAATACGCAGTATTTT.

The chain joins TRBV10-3 to TRBJ1-2; D gene uncertain. Germline V gene data show CDR1 as ENHRY and CDR2 as SYGVKD. V was cut by 7 bases and J by 8 bases, with 17 bases left in between. The CDR3 is 13 residues long. The CDR3 loop is CAINHEVVDGYTF. In DNA, the CDR3 is TGTGCCATCAACCACGAGGTTGTTGACGGCTACACCTTC.

The chain couples TRBV5-1 to TRBJ2-7, with TRBD2 matching 10 bases. Trimming removed 0 bases from V and 1 base from J; junction bases left unmatched: 1. The CDR3 covers 15 residues. Germline CDR1 is SGHRS and CDR2 is YFSETQ. The CDR3 reads CASSLVAGGSYEQYF. The CDR3 DNA is TGCGCCAGCAGCTTGGTAGCGGGAGGATCCTACGAGCAGTACTTC.

This chain connects TRBV9 to TRBJ2-7; perhaps TRBD1 as D (6 bases). V lost 3 bases and J lost 2, with 9 bases in between. This CDR3 contains 13 residues. The V gene's germline CDR1 is SGDLS and CDR2 YYNGEE. CDR3 coding DNA: TGTGCCAGCAGCGAGGGGGACCCCTACGAGCAGTACTTC. It codes for CASSEGDPYEQYF.